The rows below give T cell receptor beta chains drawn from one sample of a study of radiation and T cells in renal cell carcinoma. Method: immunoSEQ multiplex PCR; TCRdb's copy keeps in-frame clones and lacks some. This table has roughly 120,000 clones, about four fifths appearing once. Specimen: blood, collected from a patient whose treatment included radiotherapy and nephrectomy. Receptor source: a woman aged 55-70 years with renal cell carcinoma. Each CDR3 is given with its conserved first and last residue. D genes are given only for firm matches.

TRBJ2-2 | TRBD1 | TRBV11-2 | CASSLAGDRGPTGELFF
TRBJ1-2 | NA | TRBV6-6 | CASSYHNRDYGYTF
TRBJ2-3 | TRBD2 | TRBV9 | CASSVAPWAGASTDTQYF
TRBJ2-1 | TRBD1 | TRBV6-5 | CASRPPGQLYNEQFF
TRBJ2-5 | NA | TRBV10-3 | CAIGVGASAGGETQYF
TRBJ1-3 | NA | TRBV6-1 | CASSADQGNTIYF
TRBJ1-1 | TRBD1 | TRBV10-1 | CASIPGQGLLNTEAFF
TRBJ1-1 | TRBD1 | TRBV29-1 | CSVRNRNRDRGSSTEAFF
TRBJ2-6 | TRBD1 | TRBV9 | CASSVTGTAGANVLTF
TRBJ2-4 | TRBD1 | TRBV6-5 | CASSNRGAKNIQYF
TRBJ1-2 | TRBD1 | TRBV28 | CASSLQGGYGYTF
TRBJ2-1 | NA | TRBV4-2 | CASSQIGSYNEQFF
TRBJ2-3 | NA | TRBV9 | CASSQNSLTDTQYF
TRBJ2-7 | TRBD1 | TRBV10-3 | CAISGTGSAYEQYF
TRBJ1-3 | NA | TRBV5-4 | CASSLSSGNTIYF
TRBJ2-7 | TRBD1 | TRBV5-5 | CASSTGTVDSYEQYF
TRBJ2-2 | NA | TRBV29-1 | CSVVAAGVNTGELFF
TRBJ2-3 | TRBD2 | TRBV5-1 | CASSSTLAGGPPRGTDTQYF
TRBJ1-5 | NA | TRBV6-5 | CASSWTRLNQPQHF
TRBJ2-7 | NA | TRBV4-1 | CASSQVPEISSYEQYF
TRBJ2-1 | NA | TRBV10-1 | CASSGWEQFF
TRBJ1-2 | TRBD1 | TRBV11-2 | CASSFDRGPTWDGYTF
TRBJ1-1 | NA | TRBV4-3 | CASSLHYNTEAFF
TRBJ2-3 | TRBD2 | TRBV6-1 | CASQGLAGKYF
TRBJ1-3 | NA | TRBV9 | CASSSPGTGGNTIYF
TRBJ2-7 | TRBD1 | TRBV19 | CASSDRDRASYEQYF
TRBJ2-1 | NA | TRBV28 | CASRSDHYTSYNEQFF
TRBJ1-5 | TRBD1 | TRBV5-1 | CASSLGTGSGQPQHF
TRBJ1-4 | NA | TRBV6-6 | CASSYGQFNEKLFF
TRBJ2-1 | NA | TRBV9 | CASSVGPGYSYNEQFF
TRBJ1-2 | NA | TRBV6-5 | CASSPTGSLGYGYTF
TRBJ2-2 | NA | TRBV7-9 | CASSFFQGRSGELFF
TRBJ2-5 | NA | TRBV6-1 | CASSPVVKTQYF
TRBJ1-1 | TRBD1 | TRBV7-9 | CASSIQGATEAFF
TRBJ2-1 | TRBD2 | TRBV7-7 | CASSSGLAASYNEQFF
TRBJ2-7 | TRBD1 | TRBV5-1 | CASSWGQGRTYEQYF
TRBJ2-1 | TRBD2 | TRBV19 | CASSISGLAGNEQFF
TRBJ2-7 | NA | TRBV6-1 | CASSEGQSVPSYEQYF
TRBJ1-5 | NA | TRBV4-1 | CASSQDPGARGRQPQHF
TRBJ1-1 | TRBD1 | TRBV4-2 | CASSSGQTEAFF
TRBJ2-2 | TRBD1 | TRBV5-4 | CASSLGFSIGTVNTGELFF
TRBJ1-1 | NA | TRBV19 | CASSIRRGSTEAFF
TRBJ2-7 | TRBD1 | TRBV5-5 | CASTRDRDRVREQYF
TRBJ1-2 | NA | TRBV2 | CASSTTRGGMSYGYTF
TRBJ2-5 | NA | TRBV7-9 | CASSLEGSPSTQYF
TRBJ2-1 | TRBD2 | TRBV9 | CASSAVIAGGNEQFF
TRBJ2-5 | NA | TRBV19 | CASSIGQQETQYF